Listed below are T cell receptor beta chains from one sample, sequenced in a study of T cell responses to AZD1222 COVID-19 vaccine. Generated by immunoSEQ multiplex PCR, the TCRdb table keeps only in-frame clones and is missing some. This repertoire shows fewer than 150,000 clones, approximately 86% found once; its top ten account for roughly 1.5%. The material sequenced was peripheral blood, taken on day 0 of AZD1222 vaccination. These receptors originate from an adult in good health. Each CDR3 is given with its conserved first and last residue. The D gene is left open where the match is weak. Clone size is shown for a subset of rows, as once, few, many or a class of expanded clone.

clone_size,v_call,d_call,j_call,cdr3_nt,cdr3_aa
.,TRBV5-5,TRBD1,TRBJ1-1,TGTGCCAGCAGCGTGGACAGGGATACTGAAGCTTTCTTT,CASSVDRDTEAFF
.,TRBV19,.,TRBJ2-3,TGTGCCAGTAGTATAGGGGGCCCTAGCACAGATACGCAGTATTTT,CASSIGGPSTDTQYF
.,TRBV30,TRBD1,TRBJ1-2,TGTGCCTGCAGACAGGGGAACAACTATGGCTACACCTTC,CACRQGNNYGYTF
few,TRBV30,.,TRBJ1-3,TGTGCGACAACGGGACTTGTGGCTGGAAACACCATATATTTT,CATTGLVAGNTIYF
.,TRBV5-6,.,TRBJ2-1,TGTGCCAGCAGCTTGACTGTCCTCCAGCTATACAATGAGCAGTTCTTC,CASSLTVLQLYNEQFF
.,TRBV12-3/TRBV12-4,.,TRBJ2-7,TGTGCCAGCAGTCCCTTGAGTCGTTACGAGCAGTACTTC,CASSPLSRYEQYF
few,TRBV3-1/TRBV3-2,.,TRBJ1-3,TGTGCCAGCAGCCATGAGGGAGGTAGAAACACCATATATTTT,CASSHEGGRNTIYF
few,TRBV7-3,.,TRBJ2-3,TGTGCCAGCACCGTTCGCGCGGGGGATACGCAGTATTTT,CASTVRAGDTQYF
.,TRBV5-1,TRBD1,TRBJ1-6,TGCGCCAGCAGCAGACAGGGGGCGGAAGGGTCCACACCCCTCCACTTT,CASSRQGAEGSTPLHF
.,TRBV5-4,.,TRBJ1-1,TGTGCCAGCAGCTACAGCGGTGGCAGGAACACTGAAGCTTTCTTT,CASSYSGGRNTEAFF
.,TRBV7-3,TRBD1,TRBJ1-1,TGTGCCAGCAGCCGGGACAGGAACACTGAAGCTTTCTTT,CASSRDRNTEAFF
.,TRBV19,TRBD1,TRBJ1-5,TGTGCCAGTACCGATATTGGACAGGGGGCAGGCAATCAGCCCCAGCATTTT,CASTDIGQGAGNQPQHF
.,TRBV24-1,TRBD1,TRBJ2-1,TGTGCCACCAGTGACCTGGGACAGGGAGGGAACAATGAGCAGTTCTTC,CATSDLGQGGNNEQFF
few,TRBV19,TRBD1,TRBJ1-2,TGTGCCAGTAACCGGGACAGGGGGCTGTATGGCTACACCTTC,CASNRDRGLYGYTF
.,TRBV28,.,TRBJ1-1,TGTGCCAGCAGCCTCCCGTTGAACACTGAAGCTTTCTTT,CASSLPLNTEAFF
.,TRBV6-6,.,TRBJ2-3,TGTGCCAGCACCCACAAAGGGGATACGCAGTATTTT,CASTHKGDTQYF
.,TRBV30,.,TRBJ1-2,TGTGCCTGGACGCTTTATGGAGCCAACTATGGCTACACCTTC,CAWTLYGANYGYTF
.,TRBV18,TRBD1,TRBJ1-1,TGTGCCAGCTCACCACCGCCCGGGACAGGCGGGGGGAACACTGAAGCTTTCTTT,CASSPPPGTGGGNTEAFF
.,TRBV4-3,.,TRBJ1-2,TGCGCCAGCAGCCCCCTTAGCACCTTC,CASSPLSTF
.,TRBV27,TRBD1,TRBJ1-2,TGTGCCAGCGGGACAGAGAACTATGGCTACACCTTC,CASGTENYGYTF
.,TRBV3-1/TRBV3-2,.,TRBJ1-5,TGTGCCAGCAGCCAAGATCCGATGAGTGGTCAGCCCCAGCATTTT,CASSQDPMSGQPQHF
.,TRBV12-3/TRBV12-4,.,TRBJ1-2,TGTGCCAGCAGTCGGGATCTCTATGGCTACACCTTC,CASSRDLYGYTF
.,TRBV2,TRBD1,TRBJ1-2,TGTGCCAGCAGCCACAAGGGACAGGGGGGCTACACCTTC,CASSHKGQGGYTF
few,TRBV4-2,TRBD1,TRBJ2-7,TGTGCCAGCAGCCAGGTCCAGACAGGGTTGGTCTACGAGCAGTACTTC,CASSQVQTGLVYEQYF
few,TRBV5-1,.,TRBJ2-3,TGCGCCAGCAGACAGGGCCTCCGGGACACGGGAGATACGCAGTATTTT,CASRQGLRDTGDTQYF
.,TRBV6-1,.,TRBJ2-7,TGTGCCAGCAGTGAAGGGACTCCCGGGGCCTACGAGCAGTACTTC,CASSEGTPGAYEQYF
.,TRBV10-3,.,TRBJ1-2,TGTGCCATCAGTGAGTCGTCAGGGAACTATGGCTACACCTTC,CAISESSGNYGYTF
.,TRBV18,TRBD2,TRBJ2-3,TGTGCCAGCTCACCTACTAGGAGCGGGGGGCGCGATACGCAGTATTTT,CASSPTRSGGRDTQYF
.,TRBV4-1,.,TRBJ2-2,TGCGCCAGCAGCCAAGATTGGTCCAGGGCCGGGGAGCTGTTTTTT,CASSQDWSRAGELFF
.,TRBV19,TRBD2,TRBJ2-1,TGTGCCAGTAGTTCGGGGGGGGCTGACTCCTACAATGAGCAGTTCTTC,CASSSGGADSYNEQFF
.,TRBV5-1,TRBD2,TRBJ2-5,TGCGCCAGCAGGAGCGGGGGGGCGGGTCAAGAGACCCAGTACTTC,CASRSGGAGQETQYF
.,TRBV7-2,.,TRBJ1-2,TGTGCCAGCAGCTTAGCGTCAGAGAACTATGGCTACACCTTC,CASSLASENYGYTF
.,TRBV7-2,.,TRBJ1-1,TGTGCCAGCAGCTTAGGAGCGGCAGGGAGTGAGGCTTTCTTT,CASSLGAAGSEAFF
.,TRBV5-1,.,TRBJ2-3,TGCGCCAGCAGCTTGGCCGTGGGCACAGATACGCAGTATTTT,CASSLAVGTDTQYF
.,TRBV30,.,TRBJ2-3,TGTGCCTGGAGGGCCTGGACAGATACGCAGTATTTT,CAWRAWTDTQYF
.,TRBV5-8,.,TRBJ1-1,TGTGCCAGCAGCCACGGGATCAAGGGGAAGGCTGAAGCTTTCTTT,CASSHGIKGKAEAFF
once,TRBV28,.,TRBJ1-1,TGTGCCAGCAGAAGTCGGGGACTCCGAGGGCCTATGAACACTGAAGCTTTCTTT,CASRSRGLRGPMNTEAFF
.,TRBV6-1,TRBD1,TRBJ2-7,TGTGCCAGCAGTGAGACAGGGGCTTTATCCTACGAGCAGTACTTC,CASSETGALSYEQYF
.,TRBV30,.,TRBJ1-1,TGTGCCTGGAGTACCCTGACAGAGAACACTGAAGCTTTCTTT,CAWSTLTENTEAFF
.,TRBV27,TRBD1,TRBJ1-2,TGTGCCAGCAGTTTAGGGACAGGGGGTGGCTACACCTTC,CASSLGTGGGYTF
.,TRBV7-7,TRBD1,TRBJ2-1,TGTGCCAGCAGCGCCACAGGGGTGGCCTACAATGAGCAGTTCTTC,CASSATGVAYNEQFF
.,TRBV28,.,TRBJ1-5,TGTGCCAGCAGTTTACTCCGGGGAAGTCAGCCCCAGCATTTT,CASSLLRGSQPQHF
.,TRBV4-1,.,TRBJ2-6,TGCGCCAGCAGCCAAGAGGAGGAGGGGAGGTGGTCTGGGGCCAACGTCCTGACTTTC,CASSQEEEGRWSGANVLTF
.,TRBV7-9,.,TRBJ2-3,TGTGCCAGCCGCTTGAGCGCAAGCACAGATACGCAGTATTTT,CASRLSASTDTQYF
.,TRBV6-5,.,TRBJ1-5,TGTGCCAGCAGTCCCGTTATGAGGGGGAATCAGCCCCAGCATTTT,CASSPVMRGNQPQHF
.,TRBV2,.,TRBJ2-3,TGTGCCAGCAGGACACAGGAGTTTAGAGATACGCAGTATTTT,CASRTQEFRDTQYF
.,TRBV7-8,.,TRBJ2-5,TGTGCCAGCAGCTCCTACTGGGTTCAGGGAATTGGAGAGACCCAGTACTTC,CASSSYWVQGIGETQYF
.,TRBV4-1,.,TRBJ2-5,TGCGCCAGCAGCCACCCAATAGGGGCCAAGCAAACCCAGTACTTC,CASSHPIGAKQTQYF
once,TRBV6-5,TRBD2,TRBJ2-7,TGTGCCAGCAGTTCCCTAGCGGGGGGATTTGTCGAGCAGTACTTC,CASSSLAGGFVEQYF